This T cell receptor (beta chain) comes out of a study of beta chain features in type 1 diabetes. Across the study: Across all samples, about 110,000,000 sorted cells were examined. Study observations and caveats: TCRB CDR3s were moderately but significantly shorter in Type 1 diabetes patients in all four CD4+ subsets. Amplification by PCR could prefer shorter templates, with the same effect in patients and controls. Overrepresentation of cells with high TCR expression could result from cDNA sequencing.

On this clone itself: Its target is not known.

This CDR3 region has 15 residues. V lost 2 bases and J lost 1, with 11 bases in between. Germline-derived CDR1 and CDR2 are MNHEY and SVGAGI. The isolated RNA, all of it, was reverse transcribed, so expressed TCRB transcripts were what got sequenced. The repertoire was sequenced with immunoSEQ multiplex PCR; TCRdb's copy has only in-frame clones and lacks some. The profile covers 600,000 to 700,000 clones, with around an eighth appearing a single time and approximately 0.022% taken by the ten largest. This TCR was recovered from a man younger than 35 with type 1 diabetes. Material for sequencing was naive CD4+ T cells from blood. J is TRBJ1-1 and V is TRBV6-5; D remains unclear. As DNA, the CDR3 is TGTGCCAGCAGTTACGGCGGCAGCCCGAACACTGAAGCTTTCTTT. Translating it yields CASSYGGSPNTEAFF.